The T cell receptor beta chain under discussion was sequenced for a study of human T cells and chemical hapten exposure. About the study: Minor pooled library volume differences mainly drove per-sample TCR yield variation. Whole-study findings and limits: TCRs exceeding 1 in 1000 frequency stayed unchanged with DPC sensitization.

The library attached unique molecular identifiers to individual cDNA molecules. TCRdb recomputed calls from the RACE reads with MiXCR, one row per CDR3 protein. The data contain fewer than 80,000 distinct CDR3 sequences, over 9% of them singletons. With V trimmed by 7 bases and J by 4 bases, 13 bases remained unmatched. CDR1 and CDR2 from the germline V gene are MNHEY and SVGAGI. The CDR3 loop spans 15 amino acids. Concerning this clonotype itself: Its antigen is still unknown.

Time point here: patch test 2, 6 weeks after DPC sensitization. Treatment denoted: therapeutic diphenylcyclopropenone sensitization with weekly scalp DPC. Alopecia patients between 18 and 70 years old and suitable for DPC were used as donors. The chain employs TRBV6-5 and TRBJ2-7; 7 nucleotides agree with TRBD2. The clonotype comes from a woman aged 45-60 years with alopecia areata. Some clones in this sample may be carry-over from other donors' samples. The starting material was whole blood, obtained in connection with sensitization to the hapten diphenylcyclopropenone (DPC). The CDR3, as DNA: TGTGCCAGCACCCCGGTCTGGACTAGAGGGTACGAGCAGTACTTC. Translation gives CASTPVWTRGYEQYF.